These 16 T cell receptor beta chains were all obtained from the same sample, sequenced in a study of post-analysis software for immune sequencing data. The study, taken as a whole, reports: A few TRBV segments (TRBV5-6, TRBV5-1 and TRBV20-1 among them) occurred more frequently in patients than in controls.

Tagging with unique molecular identifiers was a feature of the TCR beta cDNA libraries. TCRdb itself ran the PCR reads through MiXCR, one entry per CDR3 protein. This table holds more than 450,000 distinct CDR3 sequences, 44% found once. Which antigens these TCRs recognize remains unknown. The sequencing sample was made of blood. These receptors came from a girl aged 5 to 17 with multiple sclerosis.

The V gene is TRBV7-2, the J gene TRBJ2-7; D is perhaps TRBD2 (6 bases). V lost 5 bases to trimming and J lost 7 bases, with 24 bases between them. Germline V gene sequence: CDR1 SGHTA, CDR2 FQGNSA. The CDR3 spans 16 residues. The CDR3 here is CASSQVRGLLPPEQYF. In DNA, the CDR3 is TGTGCCAGCAGCCAAGTTCGGGGACTTTTACCTCCAGAGCAGTACTTC.

The chain uses TRBV4-1 and TRBJ2-1, with 10 bases matching TRBD2. Trimming took 0 bases from V and 6 from J; bases not matched to a gene: 8. The CDR3 spans 17 residues. The germline V gene encodes CDR1 MGHRA and CDR2 YSYEKL. CDR3 bases: TGCGCCAGCAGCCAAGATCCTAGCGGGGGACCTCTCAATGAGCAGTTCTTC. Protein sequence: CASSQDPSGGPLNEQFF.

This clonotype was counted a single time. This rearrangement joins TRBV5-1 to TRBJ2-1; 9 bases align to TRBD2. V lost 2 bases and J lost 6; bases outside the gene matches: 9. Germline CDR1 and CDR2: SGHRS and YFSETQ. The CDR3 covers 16 residues. CDR3 loop: CASSLRTSVITNEQFF. The CDR3 bases are TGCGCCAGCAGCTTAAGGACTAGCGTGATAACCAATGAGCAGTTCTTC.

The chain carries TRBV20-1 and TRBJ1-2; possible D gene TRBD1, 6 bases. The CDR3 has 14 amino acids. V dropped 0 bases and J dropped 3 bases, with 11 bases sitting between them. The germline V gene encodes CDR1 DFQATT and CDR2 SNEGSKA (reference sequence). The CDR3 DNA reads TGCAGTGCTAGAGATCCCCGGACAGACTATGGCTACACCTTC. Encoded protein: CSARDPRTDYGYTF.

The chain is built from TRBV7-2 and TRBJ2-7, with a tentative D call TRBD1 (5 bases). V was cut by 7 bases and J by 2 bases, with 12 bases left in between. Germline lookup yields CDR1 SGHTA and CDR2 FQGNSA. The CDR3 spans 13 residues. The CDR3 reads CASTLRRAYEQYF. The CDR3 coding sequence is TGTGCCAGCACCCTACGCAGGGCCTACGAGCAGTACTTC.

This clonotype showed up just a few times. The chain combines TRBV4-1 with TRBJ1-2; D uncertain. This CDR3 comprises 13 residues. Between the trimmed V and J ends, which lost 1 base and 3 bases, there was a span of 6 bases. From germline, CDR1 is MGHRA and CDR2 YSYEKL. This CDR3 reads CASSQANDYGYTF. The DNA for the CDR3 is TGCGCCAGCAGCCAAGCGAACGACTATGGCTACACCTTC.

The V call is TRBV14, the J call TRBJ2-7; the D is unclear. The better agreement between TRBJ2-5 and the DNA end casts doubt on the J call. The germline V gene has CDR1 SGHDN and CDR2 FVKESK. The length of the CDR3 is 14 residues. The CDR3 region has the DNA TGTGCCAGCAGCCAAGAATGGCGTCCGGAGACCCAGTACTTC. Its translation is CASSQEWRPETQYF.

This clonotype was counted a few times. The J gene is TRBJ2-5, the V gene TRBV7-2; 11 bases fit TRBD2. Per the germline V gene, CDR1 is SGHTA and CDR2 is FQGNSA. Trimming cost V 5 bases and J 4 bases; bases outside gene matches: 15. The CDR3 consists of 18 residues. The CDR3 nucleotides read TGTGCCAGCAGCCATGGGGGGCTAGCGGGGGGACGGTTAGAGACCCAGTACTTC. This sequence encodes CASSHGGLAGGRLETQYF. Using reference TRBV7-2 and TRBJ2-5 for the parts outside the CDR3, the full variable domain is GAGVSQSPSNKVTEKGKDVELRCDPISGHTALYWYRQSLGQGLEFLIYFQGNSAPDKSGLPSDRFSAERTGGSVSTLTIQRTQQEDSAVYLCASSHGGLAGGRLETQYFGPGTRLLVL.

The chain recombines TRBV6-5 with TRBJ2-5; D could derive from TRBD1 or TRBD2 (5 bases each). Germline V CDR1 and CDR2: MNHEY, SVGAGI. This CDR3 contains 16 residues. V lost 0 bases and J lost 1, with 12 bases in between. The CDR3 loop reads CASSYSVGATQETQYF. The CDR3 DNA is TGTGCCAGCAGTTACTCAGTCGGGGCTACCCAAGAGACCCAGTACTTC.

The chain uses TRBV12-3 or TRBV12-4 and TRBJ2-3, with 11 bases matching TRBD2. CDR3 length equals 16 residues. V trimming: 7 bases; J trimming: 0 bases; junction bases outside the gene matches: 6. The CDR3 is CASTLSGGGSTDTQYF. DNA of the CDR3: TGTGCCAGCACCCTTAGCGGGGGGGGCAGCACAGATACGCAGTATTTT.

This clonotype was detected a few times. The J gene is TRBJ2-3, the V gene TRBV12-3 or TRBV12-4; possible D gene TRBD1, 5 bases. V shed 5 bases and J shed 2 bases, with 14 bases lying between them. The CDR3 consists of 15 residues. CDR3 in amino acids: CASSLRRGPTDTQYF. CDR3 nucleotides: TGTGCCAGCAGTCTGCGTAGGGGCCCCACAGATACGCAGTATTTT.

J is TRBJ2-7 and V is TRBV5-1; 9 bases align to TRBD2. With V trimmed by 8 bases and J by 6 bases, 12 bases remained unmatched. CDR1 is SGHRS and CDR2 is YFSETQ in the germline V gene. The CDR3 has 14 amino acids. The CDR3 bases are TGCGCCAGAAAGGGGGTTGGGACTAGCCGCGAGCAGTACTTC. It specifies CARKGVGTSREQYF.

This chain joins TRBV24-1 and TRBJ2-7; 10 bases fit TRBD1. This CDR3 spans 16 amino acids. Germline CDR1 is KGHDR and CDR2 is SFDVKD. Trimming took 2 bases from V and 4 from J; bases not matched to a gene: 7. In nucleotides, the CDR3 is TGTGCCACCAGTGATTCCTCGGGGACAGGGGAATACGAGCAGTACTTC. It yields the protein CATSDSSGTGEYEQYF.

The V call is TRBV12-3 or TRBV12-4, the J call TRBJ2-1, with D tentatively TRBD2 (6 bases). CDR3 length: 13 amino acids. V was pared by 5 bases and J by 6 bases, with 11 bases between. The CDR3 DNA follows: TGTGCCAGCAGTGGGGGGACCAGCAATGAGCAGTTCTTC. This encodes CASSGGTSNEQFF.

This clonotype was counted between two and nine times. The chain carries TRBV7-8 and TRBJ2-1, with 12 bases fitting TRBD2. Germline V gene sequence: CDR1 SGHVS, CDR2 FQNEAQ. J lost 4 bases, V lost 1 base, and 8 bases had no gene match. The CDR3 spans 18 residues. CDR3: CASSLELAGGPLYNEQFF. In DNA form, the CDR3 reads TGTGCCAGCAGCTTAGAGCTAGCGGGAGGGCCCCTATACAATGAGCAGTTCTTC.

V usage is TRBV3-1 and J usage is TRBJ2-4; TRBD2 matches at 14 bases. Germline CDR1 and CDR2: LGHDT and YNNKEL (reference sequence). CDR3 length: 20 amino acids. The J segment lost 1 base and the V segment lost 3 bases, leaving 11 bases of the junction unmatched. The CDR3 sequence is CASSQTPGLAGDGAKNIQYF. The CDR3 nucleotides are TGTGCCAGCAGCCAGACCCCGGGACTAGCGGGAGATGGGGCCAAAAACATTCAGTACTTC.